Below are 21 T cell receptor beta chains sequenced from a single sample in a study of glioma-infiltrating T cells after dendritic cell vaccination. Clones were read by immunoSEQ multiplex PCR, and TCRdb kept only the in-frame ones, dropping some. The profile shows approximately 50,000 clones, about 88% of them singletons. Time point meaning: after dendritic cell vaccination, including at tumor progression/relapse. The sample was blood, taken after dendritic cell vaccination. These TCRs come from a human donor with glioblastoma.

This clone was recorded a few times. The V gene is TRBV7-3, the J gene TRBJ2-6; the D is unclear. Germline V gives CDR1 SGHTA, CDR2 FQGTGA. The germline V and J ends were trimmed by 1 base and 4 bases, with 8 bases remaining between them. The CDR3 totals 15 residues. The CDR3 DNA reads TGTGCCAGCAGCTTAATCGTATCCGGGGCCAACGTCCTGACTTTC. Translation gives CASSLIVSGANVLTF. The full variable domain, completed using reference TRBV7-3 and TRBJ2-6, is GAGVSQTPSNKVTEKGKYVELRCDPISGHTALYWYRQSLGQGPEFLIYFQGTGAADDSGLPNDRFFAVRPEGSVSTLKIQRTERGDSAVYLCASSLIVSGANVLTFGAGSRLTVL.

This clone has a single count. This rearrangement joins TRBV13 to TRBJ2-7, with 9 bases that match TRBD1. V lost 4 bases, J lost 5 bases, and 9 bases stayed unmatched. CDR1 PRHDT and CDR2 FYEKMQ come from the germline V gene (reference sequence). This CDR3 region has 15 residues. This chain's CDR3 is CASSWAAQGAHEQYF. The CDR3 DNA reads as TGTGCCAGCAGCTGGGCCGCACAGGGGGCTCACGAGCAGTACTTC.

The DNA for the CDR3 is TGTGCCAGCAGCCCCCAGACAGCTGTGAACACCGGGGAGCTGTTTTTT. This sequence encodes CASSPQTAVNTGELFF. The chain combines TRBV4-2 with TRBJ2-2; TRBD1 might be the D (5 bases). The CDR3 is made up of 16 amino acids. The V gene lost 4 bases and the J gene lost 1 base, with 13 bases spanning the gap. Germline V gene lookup returns CDR1 LGHNA and CDR2 YNFKEQ.

A remark on this clone: Other DNA sequences in the sample encode the same CDR3. The chain is built from TRBV10-3 and TRBJ2-2, with 11 positions matching TRBD1. Germline lookup yields CDR1 ENHRY and CDR2 SYGVKD. V was clipped by 7 bases and J by 5 bases; unmatched bases: 3. There are 14 residues in the CDR3. The CDR3 sequence is CAITGTGGTGELFF. In DNA form, the CDR3 reads TGTGCCATCACCGGGACAGGGGGGACCGGGGAGCTGTTTTTT.

The genes are TRBV6-5 and TRBJ2-1; the match to TRBD2 covers 8 bases. CDR1 and CDR2 (germline): MNHEY, SVGAGI. The ends lost 0 bases at V and 4 bases at J; junction bases unmatched: 5. The CDR3 consists of 16 residues. Written as DNA, the CDR3 is TGTGCCAGCAGTTACTCGCAAGCGGGGGCGTACAATGAGCAGTTCTTC. Its protein product is CASSYSQAGAYNEQFF.

The rearrangement joins TRBV29-1 to TRBJ1-4, with D unresolved. CDR3 length: 12 amino acids. Trimming stripped 4 bases from V and 0 bases from J, with 3 bases between. Germline V gene lookup returns CDR1 SQVTM and CDR2 ANQGSEA. CDR3 region: CSVAATNEKLFF. As DNA, the CDR3 is TGCAGCGTTGCAGCAACTAATGAAAAACTGTTTTTT.

The rearrangement links TRBV10-3 to TRBJ2-2; 7 nucleotides match TRBD2. This CDR3 is 16 amino acids long. Germline lookup yields CDR1 ENHRY and CDR2 SYGVKD. The V segment lost 5 bases and the J segment 4 bases; nucleotides outside the gene matches: 10. CDR3 DNA: TGTGCCATCAGTACGATTGAGCGGGGCCTCACCGGGGAGCTGTTTTTT. Protein product: CAISTIERGLTGELFF.

V and J are TRBV7-6 and TRBJ2-2; no clear D. The CDR3 is 13 amino acids. V was pared by 6 bases and J by 5 bases, with 10 bases between. From germline, CDR1 is SGHVS and CDR2 FNYEAQ. CDR3 sequence: CASSQERTGELFF. For the CDR3, the DNA is TGTGCCAGCAGTCAAGAGCGTACCGGGGAGCTGTTTTTT. Together with reference TRBV7-6 and TRBJ2-2, the CDR3 gives the full variable domain: GAGVSQSPRYKVTKRGQDVALRCDPISGHVSLYWYRQALGQGPEFLTYFNYEAQQDKSGLPNDRFSAERPEGSISTLTIQRTEQRDSAMYRCASSQERTGELFFGEGSRLTVL.

The chain carries TRBV4-2 and TRBJ2-2; maybe TRBD2 (6 bases). The germline gives CDR1 LGHNA, CDR2 YNFKEQ. The CDR3 loop spans 16 amino acids. V was trimmed by 5 bases and J by 3 bases, leaving 16 bases between them. The CDR3 here is CASSEVGGSDTGELFF. CDR3 bases: TGTGCCAGCAGCGAAGTCGGAGGGAGCGACACCGGGGAGCTGTTTTTT.

This chain uses TRBV5-1 with TRBJ2-7; perhaps TRBD2 as D (6 bases). The CDR3 is 14 amino acids. The V and J ends lost 2 bases and 1 base respectively, with 10 bases between them. CDR1 and CDR2 from the germline V gene are SGHRS and YFSETQ. CDR3 in amino acids: CASSFLGGSYEQYF. In DNA form, the CDR3 reads TGCGCCAGCAGCTTCTTGGGGGGATCCTACGAGCAGTACTTC.

V and J are TRBV28 and TRBJ2-2; tentatively, D is TRBD2 (7 bases). The germline V gene encodes CDR1 MDHEN and CDR2 SYDVKM. The CDR3 sequence is 14 residues long. With 8 bases removed from V and 7 bases from J, the gap between germline ends came to 17 bases. The CDR3: CASEGGWRGGELFF. CDR3 DNA: TGTGCCAGCGAGGGGGGGTGGCGAGGCGGGGAGCTGTTTTTT.

This chain connects TRBV5-1 to TRBJ2-7; weak D call: TRBD1 (6 bases). CDR3 length: 11 residues. Between the trimmed V and J ends, which lost 6 bases and 4 bases, there was a span of 8 bases. Germline loops: CDR1 SGHRS, CDR2 YFSETQ. CDR3 loop: CASKGEYEQYF. The CDR3 nucleotides read TGCGCCAGCAAGGGGGAATACGAGCAGTACTTC.

This chain connects TRBV11-2 to TRBJ2-6; 8 nucleotides align to TRBD2. The trim removed 1 base at V and 0 bases at J, leaving 8 bases unmatched. The CDR3 extends over 19 amino acids. Looked up from germline, CDR1 is SGHAT and CDR2 is FQNNGV. In nucleotides, the CDR3 is TGTGCCAGCAGCTTAGGGTGGACCGCGGGGGGCTCTGGGGCCAACGTCCTGACTTTC. It codes for CASSLGWTAGGSGANVLTF.

This chain joins TRBV29-1 and TRBJ2-1; a possible D gene is TRBD1 (6 bases). Trimming removed 5 bases from V and 9 bases from J, with 17 bases in between. Germline CDR1 is SQVTM and CDR2 is ANQGSEA. This CDR3 spans 13 amino acids. This CDR3 reads CSVTGLNIFEQFF. The CDR3 coding sequence is TGCAGCGTTACAGGGCTAAATATATTTGAGCAGTTCTTC.

The rearrangement links TRBV10-3 to TRBJ2-5, with TRBD2 as a possible D gene (7 bases). The CDR3 sequence is 14 residues long. Germline CDR1 and CDR2: ENHRY and SYGVKD. The ends were cut back, 2 bases at V and 4 bases at J, with 11 bases in the middle. CDR3 in amino acids: CAISEGRGSETQYF. The CDR3 region has the DNA TGTGCCATCAGTGAGGGGAGGGGGTCAGAGACCCAGTACTTC.

Written as DNA, the CDR3 is TGTGCCAGCAGCTTACGGGGTGGGGTATCAGATACGCAGTATTTT. Translation gives CASSLRGGVSDTQYF. The V and J genes are TRBV7-9 and TRBJ2-3, with TRBD2 as a possible D gene (5 bases). V was pared by 2 bases and J by 4 bases, with 13 bases between. This CDR3 has 15 amino acids. CDR1 SEHNR and CDR2 FQNEAQ come from the germline V gene (reference sequence). Full variable domain (outside the CDR3, taken from reference TRBV7-9 and TRBJ2-3): DTGVSQNPRHKITKRGQNVTFRCDPISEHNRLYWYRQTLGQGPEFLTYFQNEAQLEKSRLLSDRFSAERPKGSFSTLEIQRTEQGDSAMYLCASSLRGGVSDTQYFGPGTRLTVL.

This chain links TRBV4-2 with TRBJ2-3; the match to TRBD2 covers 7 bases. V lost 4 bases and J lost 5; bases outside the gene matches: 9. The V gene's germline CDR1 is LGHNA and CDR2 YNFKEQ. The CDR3 length is 15 residues. As DNA, the CDR3 is TGTGCCAGCAGCCCGCGTTGGGGGGGTCAAGATACGCAGTATTTT. Amino acid sequence: CASSPRWGGQDTQYF.

This chain links TRBV10-3 with TRBJ1-4; TRBD1 might be the D (5 bases). CDR1 and CDR2 from the germline V gene are ENHRY and SYGVKD. The CDR3 runs 13 residues. V was cut by 7 bases and J by 8 bases, with 14 bases left in between. CDR3 in amino acids: CAITSGLTEKLFF. The CDR3 DNA follows: TGTGCCATCACCTCGGGACTGACAGAAAAACTGTTTTTT.

The chain recombines TRBV5-1 with TRBJ2-7; possibly TRBD2 for D (6 bases). Germline values: CDR1 SGHRS, CDR2 YFSETQ. This CDR3 is built from 15 residues. V shed 4 bases and J shed 2 bases, with 16 bases lying between them. CDR3 residues: CASSPDLGRAYEQYF. The CDR3 bases are TGCGCCAGCAGCCCCGATCTCGGGAGAGCCTACGAGCAGTACTTC.

The rearrangement uses TRBV2 and TRBJ2-7, with D tentatively TRBD1 (6 bases). This CDR3 is built from 15 residues. V was clipped by 8 bases and J by 2 bases, with 19 bases between them. Germline CDR1 SNHLY, CDR2 FYNNEI. Here the CDR3 reads CASVLGAQTAYEQYF. In DNA form, the CDR3 reads TGTGCCAGCGTCCTGGGGGCCCAGACTGCCTACGAGCAGTACTTC. The entire variable domain, with the rest obtained from reference TRBV2 and TRBJ2-7, is as follows: EPEVTQTPSHQVTQMGQEVILRCVPISNHLYFYWYRQILGQKVEFLVSFYNNEISEKSEIFDDQFSVERPDGSNFTLKIRSTKLEDSAMYFCASVLGAQTAYEQYFGPGTRLTVT.

The gene calls are TRBV11-1 and TRBJ1-1; D is unresolved. CDR3 length: 14 amino acids. Trimming removed 3 bases at V and 0 bases at J, with 8 bases between. Germline V gene sequence: CDR1 SGHAT, CDR2 FQDESV (reference sequence). The CDR3 DNA sequence: TGTGCCAGCAGCTTGGGCAGATTGAACACTGAAGCTTTCTTT. Its protein product is CASSLGRLNTEAFF.